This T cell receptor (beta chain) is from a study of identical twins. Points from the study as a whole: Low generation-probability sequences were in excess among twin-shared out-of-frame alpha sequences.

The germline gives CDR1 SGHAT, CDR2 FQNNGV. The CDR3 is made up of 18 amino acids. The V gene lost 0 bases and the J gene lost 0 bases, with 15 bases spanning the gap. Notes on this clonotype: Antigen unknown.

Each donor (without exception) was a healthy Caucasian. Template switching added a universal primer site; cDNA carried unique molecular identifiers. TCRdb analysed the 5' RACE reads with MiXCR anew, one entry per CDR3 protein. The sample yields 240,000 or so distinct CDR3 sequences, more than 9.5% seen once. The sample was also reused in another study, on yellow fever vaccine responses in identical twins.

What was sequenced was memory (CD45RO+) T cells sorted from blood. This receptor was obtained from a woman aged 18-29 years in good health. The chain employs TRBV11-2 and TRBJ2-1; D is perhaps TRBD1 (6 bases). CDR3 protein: CASSLDIYTRGSYNEQFF. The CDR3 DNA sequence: TGTGCCAGCAGCTTAGATATCTATACCAGGGGCTCCTACAATGAGCAGTTCTTC.